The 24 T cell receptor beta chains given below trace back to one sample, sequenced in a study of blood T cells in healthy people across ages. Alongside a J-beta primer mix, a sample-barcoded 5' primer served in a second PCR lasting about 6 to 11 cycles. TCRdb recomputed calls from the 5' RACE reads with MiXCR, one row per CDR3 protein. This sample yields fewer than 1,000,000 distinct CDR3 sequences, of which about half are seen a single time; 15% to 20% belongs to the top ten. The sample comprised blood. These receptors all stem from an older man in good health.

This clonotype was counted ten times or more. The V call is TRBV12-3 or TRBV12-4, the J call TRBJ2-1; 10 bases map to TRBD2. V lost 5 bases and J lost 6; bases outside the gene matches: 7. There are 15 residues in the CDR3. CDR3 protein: CASSALAGAVNEQFF. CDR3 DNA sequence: TGTGCCAGCAGTGCCCTAGCGGGAGCGGTCAATGAGCAGTTCTTC.

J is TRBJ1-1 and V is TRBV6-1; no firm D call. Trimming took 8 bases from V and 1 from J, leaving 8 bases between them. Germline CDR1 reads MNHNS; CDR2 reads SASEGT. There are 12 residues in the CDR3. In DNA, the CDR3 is TGTGCCAGCCGACGAGGGAACACTGAAGCTTTCTTT. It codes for CASRRGNTEAFF.

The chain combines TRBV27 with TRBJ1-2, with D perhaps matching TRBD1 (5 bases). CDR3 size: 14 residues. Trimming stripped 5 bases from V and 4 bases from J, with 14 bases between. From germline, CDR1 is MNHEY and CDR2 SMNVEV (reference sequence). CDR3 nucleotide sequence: TGTGCCAGCAGTCCGTCCGGGACGGCCTATGGCTACACCTTC. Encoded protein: CASSPSGTAYGYTF.

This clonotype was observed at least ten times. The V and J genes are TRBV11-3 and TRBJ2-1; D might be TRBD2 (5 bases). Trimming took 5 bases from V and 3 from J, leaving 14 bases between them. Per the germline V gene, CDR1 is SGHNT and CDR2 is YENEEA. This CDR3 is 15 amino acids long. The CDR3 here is CASSGGRGNYNEQFF. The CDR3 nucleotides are TGTGCCAGCAGCGGTGGAAGAGGGAACTACAATGAGCAGTTCTTC. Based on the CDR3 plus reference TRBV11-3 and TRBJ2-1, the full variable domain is EAGVVQSPRYKIIEKKQPVAFWCNPISGHNTLYWYLQNLGQGPELLIRYENEEAVDDSQLPKDRFSAERLKGVDSTLKIQPAELGDSAVYLCASSGGRGNYNEQFFGPGTRLTVL.

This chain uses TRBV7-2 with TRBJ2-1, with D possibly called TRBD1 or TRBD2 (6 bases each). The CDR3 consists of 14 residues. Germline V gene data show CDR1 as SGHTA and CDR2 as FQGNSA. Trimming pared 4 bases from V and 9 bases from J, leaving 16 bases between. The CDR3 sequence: CASSYQGRDTEQFF. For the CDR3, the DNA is TGTGCCAGCAGCTACCAGGGGCGGGACACTGAGCAGTTCTTC.

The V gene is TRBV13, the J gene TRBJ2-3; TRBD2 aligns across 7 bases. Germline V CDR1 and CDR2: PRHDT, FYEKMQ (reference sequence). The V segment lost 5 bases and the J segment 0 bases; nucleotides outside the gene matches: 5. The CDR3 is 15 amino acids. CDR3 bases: TGTGCCAGCAGCCCAAGCGGGGAGAGCACAGATACGCAGTATTTT. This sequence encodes CASSPSGESTDTQYF. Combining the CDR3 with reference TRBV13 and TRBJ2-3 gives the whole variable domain AAGVIQSPRHLIKEKRETATLKCYPIPRHDTVYWYQQGPGQDPQFLISFYEKMQSDKGSIPDRFSAQQFSDYHSELNMSSLELGDSALYFCASSPSGESTDTQYFGPGTRLTVL.

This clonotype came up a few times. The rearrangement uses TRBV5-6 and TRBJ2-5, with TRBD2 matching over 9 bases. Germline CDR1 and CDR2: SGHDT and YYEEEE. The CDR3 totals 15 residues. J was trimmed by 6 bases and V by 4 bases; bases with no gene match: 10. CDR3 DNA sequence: TGTGCCAGCAGCATCGGGACTAGCTATTCGAAGACCCAGTACTTC. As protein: CASSIGTSYSKTQYF.

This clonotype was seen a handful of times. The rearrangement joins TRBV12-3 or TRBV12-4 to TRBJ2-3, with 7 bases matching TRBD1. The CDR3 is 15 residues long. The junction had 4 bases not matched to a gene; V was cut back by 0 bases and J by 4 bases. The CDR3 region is CASSLADRSPDTQYF. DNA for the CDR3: TGTGCCAGCAGTTTAGCGGACAGGTCCCCAGATACGCAGTATTTT.

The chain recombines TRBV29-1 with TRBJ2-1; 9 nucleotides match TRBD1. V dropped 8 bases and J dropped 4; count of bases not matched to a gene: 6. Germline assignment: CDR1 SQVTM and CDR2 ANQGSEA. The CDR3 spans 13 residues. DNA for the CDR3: TGCAGCCTGCGGGACAGGGATTACAATGAGCAGTTCTTC. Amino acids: CSLRDRDYNEQFF.

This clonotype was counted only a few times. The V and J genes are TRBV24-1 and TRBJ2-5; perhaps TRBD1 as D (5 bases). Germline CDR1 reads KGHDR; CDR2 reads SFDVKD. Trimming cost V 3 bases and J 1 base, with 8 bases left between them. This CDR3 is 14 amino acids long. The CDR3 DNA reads TGTGCCACCAGTGATACGACAGTCCAAGAGACCCAGTACTTC. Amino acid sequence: CATSDTTVQETQYF.

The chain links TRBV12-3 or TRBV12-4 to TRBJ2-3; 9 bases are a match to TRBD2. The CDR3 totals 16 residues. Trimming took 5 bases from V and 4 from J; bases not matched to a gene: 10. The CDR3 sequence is CASSLWAGGLSDTQYF. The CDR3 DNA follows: TGTGCCAGCAGTCTGTGGGCGGGAGGGCTTTCAGATACGCAGTATTTT.

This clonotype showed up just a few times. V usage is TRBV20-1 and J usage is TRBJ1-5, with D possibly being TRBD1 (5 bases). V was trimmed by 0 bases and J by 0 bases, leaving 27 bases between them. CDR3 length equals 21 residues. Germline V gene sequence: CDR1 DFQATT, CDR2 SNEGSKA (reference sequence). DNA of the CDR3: TGCAGTGCTAGAGATTCGGGACCTACTCCCGTTGGGATGTATAGCAATCAGCCCCAGCATTTT. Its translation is CSARDSGPTPVGMYSNQPQHF.

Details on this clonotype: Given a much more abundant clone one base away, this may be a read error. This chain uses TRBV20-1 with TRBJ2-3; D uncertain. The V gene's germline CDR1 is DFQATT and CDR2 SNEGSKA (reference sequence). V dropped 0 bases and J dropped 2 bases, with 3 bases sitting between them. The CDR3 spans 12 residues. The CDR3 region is CSARDTTDTQYF. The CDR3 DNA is TGCAGTGCTAGAGACACCACAGATACGCAGTATTTT.

CDR3 sequence: CASSQALAGGQDTQYF. The CDR3 DNA follows: TGCGCCAGCAGCCAAGCACTAGCGGGGGGGCAGGATACGCAGTATTTT. V and J are TRBV4-1 and TRBJ2-3; 13 nucleotides line up with TRBD2. V lost 1 base and J lost 6; bases outside the gene matches: 4. The CDR3 sequence is 16 residues long. Germline CDR1 is MGHRA and CDR2 is YSYEKL.

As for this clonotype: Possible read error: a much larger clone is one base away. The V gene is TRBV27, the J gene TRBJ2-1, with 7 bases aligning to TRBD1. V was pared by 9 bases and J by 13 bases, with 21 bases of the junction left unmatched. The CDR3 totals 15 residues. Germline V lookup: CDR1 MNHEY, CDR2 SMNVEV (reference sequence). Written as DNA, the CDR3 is TGTGCCAGTAGTAGGACAGGTGACGCTTTGGGGACCCAGTTCTTC. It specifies CASSRTGDALGTQFF.

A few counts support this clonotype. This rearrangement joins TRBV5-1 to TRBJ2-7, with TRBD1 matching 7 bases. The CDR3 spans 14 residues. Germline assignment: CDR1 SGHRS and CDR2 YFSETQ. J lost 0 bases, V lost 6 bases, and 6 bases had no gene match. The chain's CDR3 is CASTWTGLSYEQYF. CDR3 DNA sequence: TGCGCCAGCACGTGGACAGGTCTCTCCTACGAGCAGTACTTC.

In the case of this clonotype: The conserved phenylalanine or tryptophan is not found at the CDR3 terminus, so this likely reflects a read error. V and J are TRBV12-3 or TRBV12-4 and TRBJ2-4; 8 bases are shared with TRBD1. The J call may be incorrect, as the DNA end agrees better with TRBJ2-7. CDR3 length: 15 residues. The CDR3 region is CASSFLRQGIYEQYL. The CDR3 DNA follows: TGTGCCAGCAGTTTTTTAAGACAGGGGATTTACGAGCAGTACTTG.

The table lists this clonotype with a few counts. CDR3 sequence reads: CASSLETGVEQYF. The CDR3, as DNA: TGTGCCAGCAGCTTAGAGACAGGGGTCGAGCAGTACTTC. The gene calls are TRBV7-6 and TRBJ2-7; 8 nucleotides align to TRBD1. Germline loops: CDR1 SGHVS, CDR2 FNYEAQ. The CDR3 extends over 13 amino acids. V was clipped by 1 base and J by 6 bases; unmatched bases: 2. Based on the CDR3 plus reference TRBV7-6 and TRBJ2-7, the full variable domain is GAGVSQSPRYKVTKRGQDVALRCDPISGHVSLYWYRQALGQGPEFLTYFNYEAQQDKSGLPNDRFSAERPEGSISTLTIQRTEQRDSAMYRCASSLETGVEQYFGPGTRLTVT.

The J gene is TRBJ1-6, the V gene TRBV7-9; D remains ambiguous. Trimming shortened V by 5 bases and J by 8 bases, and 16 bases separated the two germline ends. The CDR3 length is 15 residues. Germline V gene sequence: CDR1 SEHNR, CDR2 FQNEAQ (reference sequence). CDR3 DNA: TGTGCCAGCAGCCCTGACCAGGTTCGACATTCACCCCTCCACTTT. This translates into CASSPDQVRHSPLHF.

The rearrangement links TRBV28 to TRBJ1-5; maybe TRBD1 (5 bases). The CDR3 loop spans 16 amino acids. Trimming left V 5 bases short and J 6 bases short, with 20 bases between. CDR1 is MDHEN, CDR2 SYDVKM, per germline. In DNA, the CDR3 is TGTGCCAGCAGTGCACCGCAGGGTTCCGTGAGTCAGCCCCAGCATTTT. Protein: CASSAPQGSVSQPQHF.

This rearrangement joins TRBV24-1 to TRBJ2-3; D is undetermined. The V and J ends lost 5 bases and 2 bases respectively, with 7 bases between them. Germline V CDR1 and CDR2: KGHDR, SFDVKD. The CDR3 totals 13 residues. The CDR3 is CATSGPNTDTQYF. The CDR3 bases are TGTGCCACCAGTGGACCCAACACAGATACGCAGTATTTT.

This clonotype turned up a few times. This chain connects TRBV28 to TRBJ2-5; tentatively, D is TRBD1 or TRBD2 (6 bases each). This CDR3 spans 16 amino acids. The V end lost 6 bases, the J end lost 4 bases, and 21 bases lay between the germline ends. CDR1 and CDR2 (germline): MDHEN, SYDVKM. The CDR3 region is CASSIGGGRVRETQYF. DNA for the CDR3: TGTGCCAGCAGCATCGGAGGGGGTCGAGTCAGAGAGACCCAGTACTTC.

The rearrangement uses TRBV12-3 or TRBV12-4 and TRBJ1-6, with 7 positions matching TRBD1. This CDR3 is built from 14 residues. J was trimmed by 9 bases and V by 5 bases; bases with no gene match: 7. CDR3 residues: CASSLGTDPSPLHF. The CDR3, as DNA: TGTGCCAGCAGTCTTGGGACAGATCCTTCACCCCTCCACTTT.

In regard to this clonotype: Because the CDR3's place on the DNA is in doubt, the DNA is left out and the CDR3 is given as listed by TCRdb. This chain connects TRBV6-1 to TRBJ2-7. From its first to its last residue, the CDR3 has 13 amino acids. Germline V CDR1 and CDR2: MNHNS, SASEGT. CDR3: CTSILGSSYEQYF.